One sample yielded the 9 T cell receptor beta chains listed below, sequenced in a study of PD-L1 blockade in urothelial cancer. Clones were read by immunoSEQ multiplex PCR, and TCRdb kept only the in-frame ones, dropping some. This sample has approximately 79,000 clones; 87% occur once, and the top ten carry more than 5.5%. The sample was PBMCs, taken around atezolizumab (anti-PD-L1) treatment. The source of these receptors is a woman between 65 and 79 years old with urothelial cancer.

The rearrangement links TRBV28 to TRBJ1-5, with 7 positions matching TRBD1. From germline, CDR1 is MDHEN and CDR2 SYDVKM. With 6 bases clipped from V and 0 bases from J, the junction kept 5 bases outside the gene matches. CDR3 size: 15 residues. CDR3: CASRGDSSSNQPQHF. The CDR3 bases are TGTGCCAGCAGGGGGGACAGCTCTAGCAATCAGCCCCAGCATTTT.

The rearrangement uses TRBV7-9 and TRBJ2-5; weak D call: TRBD2 (7 bases). V lost 4 bases to trimming and J lost 5 bases, with 14 bases between them. The V gene's germline CDR1 is SEHNR and CDR2 FQNEAQ (reference sequence). CDR3 length equals 14 residues. CDR3 in amino acids: CASSSWTAGETQYF. Written as DNA, the CDR3 is TGTGCCAGCAGCTCCTGGACAGCGGGGGAGACCCAGTACTTC.

V is TRBV6-5 and J is TRBJ1-1; D unclear. The CDR3 contains 15 residues. The V and J ends lost 0 bases and 1 base respectively, with 9 bases between them. The germline gives CDR1 MNHEY, CDR2 SVGAGI. The CDR3 spells CASSYSMASNTEAFF. CDR3 sequence (DNA): TGTGCCAGCAGTTACTCGATGGCCTCGAACACTGAAGCTTTCTTT.

V and J are TRBV10-3 and TRBJ2-3, with 10 bases identical to TRBD1. V lost 7 bases, J lost 1 base, and 2 bases stayed unmatched. Germline CDR1 reads ENHRY; CDR2 reads SYGVKD. The CDR3 loop spans 14 amino acids. CDR3 DNA: TGTGCCATCACGGGGACAGGGGGCACAGATACGCAGTATTTT. This translates into CAITGTGGTDTQYF.

In this sample, this clone turned up a few times. The V gene is TRBV7-2, the J gene TRBJ1-1; D is unclear. Germline V gene lookup returns CDR1 SGHTA and CDR2 FQGNSA. The CDR3 covers 18 residues. Trimming shortened V by 0 bases and J by 3 bases, and 20 bases separated the two germline ends. The CDR3 protein is CASSLASTWGGRYTEAFF. Here the CDR3 DNA reads TGTGCCAGCAGCTTAGCTTCTACGTGGGGAGGGAGGTACACTGAAGCTTTCTTT.

The gene calls are TRBV7-2 and TRBJ2-7; 7 bases map to TRBD2. J was trimmed by 3 bases and V by 1 base; bases with no gene match: 9. This CDR3 has 16 amino acids. CDR1 is SGHTA, CDR2 FQGNSA, per germline. The CDR3 spells CASSLGWLAENYEQYF. CDR3 nucleotide sequence: TGTGCCAGCAGCTTAGGATGGCTAGCGGAAAACTACGAGCAGTACTTC.

The DNA of the CDR3 is TGTGCCAGCACCGATTTTGCGGGGGGGCATTCCGGGGAGCTGTTTTTT. This encodes CASTDFAGGHSGELFF. The rearrangement joins TRBV9 to TRBJ2-2; 9 bases align to TRBD2. CDR1 is SGDLS and CDR2 is YYNGEE in the germline V gene. There are 16 residues in the CDR3. V lost 6 bases, J lost 6 bases, and 12 bases stayed unmatched.

The chain recombines TRBV29-1 with TRBJ1-5; TRBD1 matches 10 bases. The CDR3 extends over 13 amino acids. The V gene's germline CDR1 is SQVTM and CDR2 ANQGSEA. V lost 6 bases and J lost 4; bases outside the gene matches: 3. The CDR3, as DNA: TGCAGCGTCTCGGACAGGGGGAATCAGCCCCAGCATTTT. As protein: CSVSDRGNQPQHF. Combining the CDR3 with reference TRBV29-1 and TRBJ1-5 gives the whole variable domain SAVISQKPSRDICQRGTSLTIQCQVDSQVTMMFWYRQQPGQSLTLIATANQGSEATYESGFVIDKFPISRPNLTFSTLTVSNMSPEDSSIYLCSVSDRGNQPQHFGDGTRLSIL.

This sequence joins TRBV19 and TRBJ2-2; 14 bases match TRBD2. With 6 bases clipped from V and 1 base from J, the junction kept 4 bases outside the gene matches. The CDR3 is 17 residues long. CDR1 is LNHDA, CDR2 SQIVND, per germline (reference sequence). CDR3 sequence: CASRTSGGAGNTGELFF. The CDR3 DNA sequence: TGTGCCAGTAGGACTAGCGGGGGGGCCGGGAACACCGGGGAGCTGTTTTTT.